Following are 3 T cell receptor beta chains from one sample sequenced in a study of T cells after posttransplantation cyclophosphamide. The data were produced by immunoSEQ multiplex PCR, yet TCRdb's version contains in-frame clones alone and is incomplete. The table shows approximately 19,000 clones, with roughly 90% occurring only once. Treatment was busulfan-fludarabine conditioning, a marrow graft, and cyclophosphamide on days +3 and +4. Here the sequenced sample was PBMCs, taken after allogeneic stem cell transplant with posttransplant cyclophosphamide. These receptor sequences come from a female patient aged 40 to 55 who received an allogeneic stem cell transplant from a related donor, was CMV-positive, and had no GVHD. Some T cells may be provided by the graft donor.

This chain uses TRBV5-6 with TRBJ2-1; a weak D match, TRBD1 (5 bases). Trimming pared 1 base from V and 5 bases from J, leaving 10 bases between. The CDR3 contains 14 residues. In germline, CDR1 is SGHDT, CDR2 YYEEEE. CDR3 sequence (DNA): TGTGCCAGCAGCTTGCAGGGTCCCAACAATGAGCAGTTCTTC. Encoded protein: CASSLQGPNNEQFF.

Only one count was recorded for this clone. V usage is TRBV6-6 and J usage is TRBJ1-1; TRBD1 matches at 7 bases. This CDR3 comprises 15 residues. With 4 bases clipped from V and 4 bases from J, the junction kept 9 bases outside the gene matches. In germline, CDR1 is MNHNY, CDR2 SVGAGI (reference sequence). This CDR3 is CASSFRDSLFTEAFF. In DNA, the CDR3 is TGTGCCAGCAGTTTCCGGGACAGCTTGTTCACTGAAGCTTTCTTT.

The V call is TRBV4-1, the J call TRBJ2-1; D remains unclear. V shed 0 bases and J shed 8 bases, with 8 bases lying between them. Germline V gene data show CDR1 as MGHRA and CDR2 as YSYEKL. The CDR3 consists of 13 residues. The CDR3 is CASSQDLSDEQFF. CDR3 in DNA: TGCGCCAGCAGCCAAGATTTATCTGATGAGCAGTTCTTC.